This T cell receptor beta chain was documented in a study of blood T cell repertoires in COVID-19. Study-level background: There were acute and convalescent COVID-19 samples, and they came from the United States, Italy and Spain. Sample material is recorded as cDNA or gDNA derived from T cells, B-cell-depleted T cells, or PBMCs.

In the original workflow: Amplification with reference gene primers provided the estimates of nucleated cell counts. The assay was immunoSEQ multiplex PCR, and TCRdb's table has in-frame clones only and misses some. V and J calls and clone size follow that table, whereas D and trimming were derived from the DNA. The table shows 110,000 to 150,000 clones, with approximately 87% occurring only once. Germline CDR1 reads SGHNT; CDR2 reads YENEEA. The CDR3 is 13 residues long. Trimming took 5 bases from V and 5 from J, leaving 11 bases between them. The receptor's source is a human donor in a cohort sampled during active COVID-19. J is TRBJ2-3 and V is TRBV11-3, with D possibly TRBD1 on 6 matching bases. Sequenced material: peripheral blood. DNA of the CDR3: TGTGCCAGCAGCGGGGGCAACGGAGATACGCAGTATTTT. Translated: CASSGGNGDTQYF.